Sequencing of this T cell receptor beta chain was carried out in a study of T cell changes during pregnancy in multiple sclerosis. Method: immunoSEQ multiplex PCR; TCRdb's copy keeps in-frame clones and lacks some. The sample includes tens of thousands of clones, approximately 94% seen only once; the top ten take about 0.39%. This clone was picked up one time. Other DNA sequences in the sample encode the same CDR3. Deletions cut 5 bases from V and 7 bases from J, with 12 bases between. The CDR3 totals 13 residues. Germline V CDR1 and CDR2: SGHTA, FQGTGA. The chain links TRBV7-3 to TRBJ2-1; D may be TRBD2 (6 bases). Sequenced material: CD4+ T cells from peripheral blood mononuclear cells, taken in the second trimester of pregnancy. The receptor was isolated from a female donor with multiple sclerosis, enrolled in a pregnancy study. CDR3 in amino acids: CASSPSSGNEQFF. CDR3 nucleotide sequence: TGTGCCAGCAGCCCCTCGAGCGGGAATGAGCAGTTCTTC.